This T cell receptor beta chain comes out of a study of shared clonotypes between healthy human individuals. Study results and limitations: Shared clonotypes across all four donors exceeded non-shared ones in generation probability.

A word on this clone: Its cognate antigen is unknown.

A CD45RA-negative memory subset and a CD45RA+ naive subset were separated from the CD4+ cells. This CDR3 region has 13 residues. Trimming left V 6 bases short and J 1 base short, with 9 bases between. CDR1 MNHEY and CDR2 SVGAGI come from the germline V gene. Per the original data handling: Filtering of immunoSEQ junctional sequences could not match full-length read filtering. The repertoire was sequenced with immunoSEQ multiplex PCR; TCRdb's copy has only in-frame clones and lacks some. V, J and clone size are taken as reported in that table, and D and trimming were inferred from the DNA itself. The data contain 2 million to 2.5 million clones, nearly 97% of them singletons.

The receptor comes from a man between 18 and 29 years old in good health. The chain joins TRBV6-5 to TRBJ1-1; a weak D match, TRBD1 (5 bases). Sequenced: naive CD4+ T cells sorted from blood. Indicated subset: CD45RA+ positively selected. CDR3 residues: CASSKGPNTEAFF. For the CDR3, the DNA is TGTGCCAGCAGCAAGGGGCCGAACACTGAAGCTTTCTTT.